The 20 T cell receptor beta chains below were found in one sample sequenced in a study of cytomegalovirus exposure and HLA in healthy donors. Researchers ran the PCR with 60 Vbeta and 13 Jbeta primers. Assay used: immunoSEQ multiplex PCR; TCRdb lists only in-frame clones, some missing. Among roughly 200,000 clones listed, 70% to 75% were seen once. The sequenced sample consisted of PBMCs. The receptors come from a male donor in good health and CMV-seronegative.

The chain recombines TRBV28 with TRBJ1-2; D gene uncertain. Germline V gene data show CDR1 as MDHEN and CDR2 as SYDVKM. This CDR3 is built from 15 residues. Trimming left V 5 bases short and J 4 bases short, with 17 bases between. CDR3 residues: CASSTDHRGSYGYTF. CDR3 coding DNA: TGTGCCAGCAGTACAGACCACAGAGGGAGCTATGGCTACACCTTC.

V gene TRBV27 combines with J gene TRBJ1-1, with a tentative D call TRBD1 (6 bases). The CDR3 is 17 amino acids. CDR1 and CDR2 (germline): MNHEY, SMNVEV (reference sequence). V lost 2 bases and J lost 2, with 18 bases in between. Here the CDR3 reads CASSLLPGGAINTEAFF. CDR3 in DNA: TGTGCCAGCAGTTTACTGCCCGGGGGGGCCATAAACACTGAAGCTTTCTTT.

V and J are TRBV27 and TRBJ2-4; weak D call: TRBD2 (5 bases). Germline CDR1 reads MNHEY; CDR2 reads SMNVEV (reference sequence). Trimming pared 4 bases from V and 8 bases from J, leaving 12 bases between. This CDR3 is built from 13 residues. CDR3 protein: CASSSAVSYIQYF. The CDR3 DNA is TGTGCCAGCAGTTCAGCGGTCAGTTACATTCAGTACTTC.

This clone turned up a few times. In DNA form, the CDR3 reads TGTGCCAGCAGCCCTACGACCGGGGAGCTGTTTTTT. Amino acids: CASSPTTGELFF. The chain is built from TRBV6-5 and TRBJ2-2; D not resolved. The CDR3 covers 12 residues. Per germline, CDR1 MNHEY and CDR2 SVGAGI. The V gene lost 6 bases and the J gene lost 5 bases, with 7 bases spanning the gap.

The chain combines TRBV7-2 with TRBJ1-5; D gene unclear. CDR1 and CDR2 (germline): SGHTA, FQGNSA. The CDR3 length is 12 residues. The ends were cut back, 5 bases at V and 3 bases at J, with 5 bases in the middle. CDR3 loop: CASSPYNQPQHF. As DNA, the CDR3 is TGTGCCAGCAGCCCCTACAATCAGCCCCAGCATTTT. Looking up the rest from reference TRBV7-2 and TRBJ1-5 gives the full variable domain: GAGVSQSPSNKVTEKGKDVELRCDPISGHTALYWYRQSLGQGLEFLIYFQGNSAPDKSGLPSDRFSAERTGGSVSTLTIQRTQQEDSAVYLCASSPYNQPQHFGDGTRLSIL.

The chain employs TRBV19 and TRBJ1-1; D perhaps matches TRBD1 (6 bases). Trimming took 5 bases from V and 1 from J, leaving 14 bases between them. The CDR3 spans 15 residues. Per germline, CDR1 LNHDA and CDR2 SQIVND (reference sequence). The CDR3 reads CASSLPDSGNTEAFF. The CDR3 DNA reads TGTGCCAGTAGTTTACCGGACAGTGGGAACACTGAAGCTTTCTTT.

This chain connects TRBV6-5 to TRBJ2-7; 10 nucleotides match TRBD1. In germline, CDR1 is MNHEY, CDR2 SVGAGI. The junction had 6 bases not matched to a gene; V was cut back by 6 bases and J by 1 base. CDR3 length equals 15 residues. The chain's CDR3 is CASRRDRGLSYEQYF. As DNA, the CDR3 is TGTGCCAGCAGAAGGGACAGGGGCCTTTCCTACGAGCAGTACTTC.

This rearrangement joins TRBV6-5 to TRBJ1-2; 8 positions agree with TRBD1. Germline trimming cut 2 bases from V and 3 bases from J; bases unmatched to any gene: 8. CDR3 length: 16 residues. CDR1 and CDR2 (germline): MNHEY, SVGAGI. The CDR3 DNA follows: TGTGCCAGCAGTTACGCTATGAGGGGACAGGACTATGGCTACACCTTC. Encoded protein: CASSYAMRGQDYGYTF.

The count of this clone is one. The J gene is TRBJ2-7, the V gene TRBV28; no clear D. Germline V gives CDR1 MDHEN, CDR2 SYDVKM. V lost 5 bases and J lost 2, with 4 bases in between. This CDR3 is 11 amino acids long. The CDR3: CASSLPYEQYF. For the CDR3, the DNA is TGTGCCAGCAGTCTTCCCTACGAGCAGTACTTC.

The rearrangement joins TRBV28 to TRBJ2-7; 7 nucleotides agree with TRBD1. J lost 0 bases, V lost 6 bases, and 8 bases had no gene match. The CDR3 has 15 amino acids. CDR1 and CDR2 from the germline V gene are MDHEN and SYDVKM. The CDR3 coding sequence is TGTGCCAGCAGAGGGACGACAGGGAGCTCCTACGAGCAGTACTTC. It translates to CASRGTTGSSYEQYF.

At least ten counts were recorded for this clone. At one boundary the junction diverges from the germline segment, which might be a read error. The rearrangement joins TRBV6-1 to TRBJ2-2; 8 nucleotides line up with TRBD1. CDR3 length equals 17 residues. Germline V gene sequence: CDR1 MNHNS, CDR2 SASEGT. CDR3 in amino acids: CASGEDRGFSDTGELFF. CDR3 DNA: TGTGCCAGCGGTGAAGACAGGGGCTTCTCCGACACCGGGGAGCTGTTTTTT.

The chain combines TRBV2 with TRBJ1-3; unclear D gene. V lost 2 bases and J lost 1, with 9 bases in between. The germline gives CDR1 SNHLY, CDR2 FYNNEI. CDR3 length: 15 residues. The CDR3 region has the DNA TGTGCCAGCAGTGAACGGGGAAGGTCTGGAAACACCATATATTTT. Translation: CASSERGRSGNTIYF. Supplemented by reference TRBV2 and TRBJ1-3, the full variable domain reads EPEVTQTPSHQVTQMGQEVILRCVPISNHLYFYWYRQILGQKVEFLVSFYNNEISEKSEIFDDQFSVERPDGSNFTLKIRSTKLEDSAMYFCASSERGRSGNTIYFGEGSWLTVV.

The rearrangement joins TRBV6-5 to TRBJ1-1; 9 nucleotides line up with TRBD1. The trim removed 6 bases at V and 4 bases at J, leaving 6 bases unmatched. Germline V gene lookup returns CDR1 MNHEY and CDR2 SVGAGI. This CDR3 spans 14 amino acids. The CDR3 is CASSHRGRVTEAFF. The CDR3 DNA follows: TGTGCCAGCAGCCACAGGGGGCGAGTCACTGAAGCTTTCTTT.

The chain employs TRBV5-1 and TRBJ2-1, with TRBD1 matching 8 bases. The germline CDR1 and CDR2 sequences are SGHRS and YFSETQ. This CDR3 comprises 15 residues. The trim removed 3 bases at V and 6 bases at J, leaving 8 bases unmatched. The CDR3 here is CASSWPGQASNEQFF. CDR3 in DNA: TGCGCCAGCAGCTGGCCGGGACAGGCTTCCAATGAGCAGTTCTTC.

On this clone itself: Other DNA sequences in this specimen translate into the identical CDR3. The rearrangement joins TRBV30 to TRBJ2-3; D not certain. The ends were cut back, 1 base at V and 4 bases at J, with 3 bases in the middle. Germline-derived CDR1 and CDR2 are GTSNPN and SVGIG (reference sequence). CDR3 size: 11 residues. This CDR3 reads CAWSGADTQYF. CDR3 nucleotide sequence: TGTGCCTGGAGTGGAGCAGATACGCAGTATTTT. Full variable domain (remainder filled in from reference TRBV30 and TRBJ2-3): SQTIHQWPATLVQPVGSPLSLECTVEGTSNPNLYWYRQAAGRGLQLLFYSVGIGQISSEVPQNLSASRPQDRQFILSSKKLLLSDSGFYLCAWSGADTQYFGPGTRLTVL.

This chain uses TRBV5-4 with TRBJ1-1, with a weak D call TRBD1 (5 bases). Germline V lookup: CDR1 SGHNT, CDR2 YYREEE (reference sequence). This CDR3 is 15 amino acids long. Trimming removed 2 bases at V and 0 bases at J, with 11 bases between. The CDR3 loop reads CASSFLQGMNTEAFF. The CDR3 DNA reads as TGTGCCAGCAGCTTTCTCCAGGGTATGAACACTGAAGCTTTCTTT.

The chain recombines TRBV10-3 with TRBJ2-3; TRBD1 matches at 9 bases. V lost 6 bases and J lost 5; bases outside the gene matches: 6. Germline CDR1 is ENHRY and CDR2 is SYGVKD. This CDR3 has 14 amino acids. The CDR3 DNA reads TGTGCCATCAGGAGCGGACAGGGGAGAGATACGCAGTATTTT. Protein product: CAIRSGQGRDTQYF.

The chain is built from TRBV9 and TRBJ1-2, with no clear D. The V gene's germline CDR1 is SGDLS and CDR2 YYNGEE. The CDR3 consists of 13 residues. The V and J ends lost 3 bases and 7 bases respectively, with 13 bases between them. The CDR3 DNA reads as TGTGCCAGCAGCGCTTACCTCTCAGGTGGCTACACCTTC. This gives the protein CASSAYLSGGYTF.

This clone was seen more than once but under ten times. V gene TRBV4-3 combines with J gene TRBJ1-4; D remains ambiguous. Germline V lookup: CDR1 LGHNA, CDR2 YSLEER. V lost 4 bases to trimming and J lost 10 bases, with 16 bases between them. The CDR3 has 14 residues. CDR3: CASSPEAGDGKLFF. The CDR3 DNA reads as TGCGCCAGCAGCCCCGAGGCCGGGGATGGAAAACTGTTTTTT.

The DNA of the CDR3 is TGTGCCAGCAGTTACTCAGCTAGAACACCTGAAGCTTTCTTT. Amino acids: CASSYSARTPEAFF. The chain couples TRBV6-5 to TRBJ1-1; D is unresolved. The V and J ends lost 0 bases and 6 bases respectively, with 11 bases between them. The CDR3 is 14 amino acids. In germline, CDR1 is MNHEY, CDR2 SVGAGI.